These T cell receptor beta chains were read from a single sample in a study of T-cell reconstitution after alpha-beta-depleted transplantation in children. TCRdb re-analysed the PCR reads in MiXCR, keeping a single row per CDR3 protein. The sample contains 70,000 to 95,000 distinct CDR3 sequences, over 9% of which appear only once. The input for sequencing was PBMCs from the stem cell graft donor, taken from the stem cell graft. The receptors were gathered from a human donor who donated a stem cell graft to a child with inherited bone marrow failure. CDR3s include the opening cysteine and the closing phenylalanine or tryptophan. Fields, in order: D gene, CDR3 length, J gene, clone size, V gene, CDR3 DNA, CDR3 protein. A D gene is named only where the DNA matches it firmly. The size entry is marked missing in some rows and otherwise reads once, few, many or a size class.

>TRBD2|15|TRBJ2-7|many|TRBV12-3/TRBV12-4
TGTGCCAGCAGCCCAGGACTAGCGGGAGGCGGCGAGCAGTACTTC
CASSPGLAGGGEQYF
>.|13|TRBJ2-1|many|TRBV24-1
TGTGCCACCAGTGACCTTGCCGGGAATGAGCAGTTCTTC
CATSDLAGNEQFF
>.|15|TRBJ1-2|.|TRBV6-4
TGTGCCAGCAGGCCCCCGGCAGGGTCCTACTATGGCTACACCTTC
CASRPPAGSYYGYTF
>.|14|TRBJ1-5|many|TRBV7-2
TGTGCCAGCAGCTTATTACCGATCAATCAGCCCCAGCATTTT
CASSLLPINQPQHF
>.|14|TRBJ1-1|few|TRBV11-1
TGTGCCAGCAGCTTTGCAGCGGGGAACACTGAAGCTTTCTTT
CASSFAAGNTEAFF
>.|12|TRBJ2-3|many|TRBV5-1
TGCGCCAGCAGCCCTACGGGGGAAACGCAGTATTTT
CASSPTGETQYF
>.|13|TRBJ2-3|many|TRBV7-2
TGTGCCAGCAGCCAGATCAGGGGAGATACGCAGTATTTT
CASSQIRGDTQYF
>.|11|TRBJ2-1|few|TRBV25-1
TGTGCCAGCAGTGTATACGGGGAGCAGTTCTTC
CASSVYGEQFF
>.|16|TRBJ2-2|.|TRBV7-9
TGTGCCAGCAGCCCTCAGCGAAGCGGGAACACCGGGGAGCTGTTTTTT
CASSPQRSGNTGELFF
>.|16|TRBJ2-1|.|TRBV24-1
TGTGCCACCAGTGATAGTTGGGAGACCTCCTACAATGAGCAGTTCTTC
CATSDSWETSYNEQFF
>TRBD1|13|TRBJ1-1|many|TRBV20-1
TGCAGTGCTGCACAGGGGGCAGGGGGCGAAGCTTTCTTT
CSAAQGAGGEAFF
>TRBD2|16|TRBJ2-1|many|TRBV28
TGTGCCAGCAGTTTATGGGCGGGAGAGGATGTGAATGAGCAGTTCTTC
CASSLWAGEDVNEQFF
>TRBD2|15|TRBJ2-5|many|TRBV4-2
TGTGCCAGCAGCCAAGTCAGCGGGGGTCAAGAGACCCAGTACTTC
CASSQVSGGQETQYF
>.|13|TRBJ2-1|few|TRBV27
TGTGCCAGCAGTTTATCGACTACCAATGAGCAGTTCTTC
CASSLSTTNEQFF
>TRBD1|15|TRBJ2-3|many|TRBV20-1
TGCAGTGCTATACGGACAGGGAGCATCACAGATACGCAGTATTTT
CSAIRTGSITDTQYF
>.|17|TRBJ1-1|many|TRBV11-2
TGTGCCAGCAGCTTAGACCTGGGTTCTGTGAGGAACACTGAAGCTTTCTTT
CASSLDLGSVRNTEAFF
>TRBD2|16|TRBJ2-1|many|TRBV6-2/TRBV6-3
TGTGCCAGCAGTTACTCGGGACTAGCGGGAGCCGGTCTCGGGTTCTTC
CASSYSGLAGAGLGFF
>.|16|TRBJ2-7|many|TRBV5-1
TGCGCCAGCAGCTCGCGACCAGGGGGAGGCTCCTACGAGCAGTACTTC
CASSSRPGGGSYEQYF
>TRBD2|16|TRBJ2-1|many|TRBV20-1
TGCAGTGCTAGAGCTACTAGCGGGGGGTTTGGCAATGAGCAGTTCTTC
CSARATSGGFGNEQFF
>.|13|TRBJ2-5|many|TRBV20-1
TGCAGTGCTCCAAGGGTCGGGCAAGAGACCCAGTACTTC
CSAPRVGQETQYF
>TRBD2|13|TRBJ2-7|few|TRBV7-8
TGTGCCAGCAGCTTAGGGGGCGGGGGTGAGCAGTACTTC
CASSLGGGGEQYF
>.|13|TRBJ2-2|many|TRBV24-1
TGTGCCACCAGTGACCGACTTACCGGGGAGCTGTTTTTT
CATSDRLTGELFF
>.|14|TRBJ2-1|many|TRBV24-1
TGTGCCACCAGCGCTAGGGACCGCATAAATGAGCAGTTCTTC
CATSARDRINEQFF
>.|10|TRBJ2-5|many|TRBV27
TGTGCCAGCAGTGAAGAGACCCAGTACTTC
CASSEETQYF
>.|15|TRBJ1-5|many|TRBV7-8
TGTGCCAGCAGCTTAGGCGGGGGCTTCAATCAGCCCCAGCATTTT
CASSLGGGFNQPQHF
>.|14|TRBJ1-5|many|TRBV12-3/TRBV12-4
TGTGCCAGCAATCCTACTTCGAGCAATCAGCCCCAGCATTTT
CASNPTSSNQPQHF